Listed below are T cell receptor beta chains from one sample, sequenced in a study of blood T cell repertoires in COVID-19. TCRdb keeps only in-frame clones here, not all; method: immunoSEQ multiplex PCR. The data hold around 300,000 clones, with about nine tenths observed a single time. The sample taken for sequencing was PBMCs or T cells enriched from blood (not recorded which). The receptors shown here come from a woman in her 30s who had recovered from COVID-19. Each CDR3 is given with its conserved first and last residue. D genes are given only for firm matches. Rows may omit the clone size; those that give it use once, few, many or a size class.

TGTGCCATCAGTGAGTCGGCCGCACACGAGCAGTACTTC | CAISESAAHEQYF | TRBV10-3 | . | TRBJ2-7 | .
TGTGCCAGCAGCTTTCGGGGAGGGACCGGGGAGCTGTTTTTT | CASSFRGGTGELFF | TRBV5-6 | TRBD2 | TRBJ2-2 | .
TGTGCCAGCAGCCGACCAGGAGGGGGCTCTGAAGCTTTCTTT | CASSRPGGGSEAFF | TRBV7-9 | TRBD1 | TRBJ1-1 | .
TGTGCCAGCAGCACTAGCGGATTCTACGAGCAGTACTTC | CASSTSGFYEQYF | TRBV11-3 | TRBD2 | TRBJ2-7 | .
TGTGCCAGCAGCGTAGTCTCTCCAGATACGCAGTATTTT | CASSVVSPDTQYF | TRBV9 | . | TRBJ2-3 | .
TGCAGTGCTAGCGCACCTCTAGGGCAGTACTTC | CSASAPLGQYF | TRBV20-1 | . | TRBJ2-7 | medium-sized
TGTGCCAGCAGCCCGACTAGCGTGACCACCTACGAGCAGTACTTC | CASSPTSVTTYEQYF | TRBV7-3 | TRBD2 | TRBJ2-7 | once
TGTGCCAGCAGCTCTACACAGGACACTGAAGCTTTCTTT | CASSSTQDTEAFF | TRBV12-3/TRBV12-4 | . | TRBJ1-1 | .
TGTGCCAGCAGCCAAGGGGGTACGGATACGCAGTATTTT | CASSQGGTDTQYF | TRBV7-3 | . | TRBJ2-3 | .
TGTGCCAGCAGTCCGTCAGATCCTAACTATGGCTACACCTTC | CASSPSDPNYGYTF | TRBV6-6 | . | TRBJ1-2 | .
TGTGCCAGCAGTTCCCCTCCCGGACAGAACAATGAGCAGTTCTTC | CASSSPPGQNNEQFF | TRBV28 | . | TRBJ2-1 | .
TGTGCCAGCAGTGACCCGGGTACCAGGGCTGAAGCTTTCTTT | CASSDPGTRAEAFF | TRBV2 | . | TRBJ1-1 | .
TGTGCCAGCACCAAAAGCGGGACAACGCGCTCGGCCTACGAGCAGTACTTC | CASTKSGTTRSAYEQYF | TRBV6-4 | . | TRBJ2-7 | .
TGTGCCAGCAGAGTAACCAGCGGGAGTAGGAACATTCAGTACTTC | CASRVTSGSRNIQYF | TRBV6-5 | TRBD2 | TRBJ2-4 | .
TGTGCCAGCAGCTTAAAGATAGCGGGAGTGAATGAGCAGTTCTTC | CASSLKIAGVNEQFF | TRBV7-3 | TRBD2 | TRBJ2-1 | .
TGTGCCAGCAGACTGGGACACCAAGGCGCTGAAGCTTTCTTT | CASRLGHQGAEAFF | TRBV28 | . | TRBJ1-1 | once
TGCGCCAGCAGCTCCAACAAAGGCGGTGGCACTGAAGCTTTCTTT | CASSSNKGGGTEAFF | TRBV5-1 | . | TRBJ1-1 | .
TGTGCCAGTGGAGGGCAAGCCTCCTACGAGCAGTACTTC | CASGGQASYEQYF | TRBV19 | . | TRBJ2-7 | .
TGTGCCAGCAGTTCCGCGACAGTGAGTGAAAAACTGTTTTTT | CASSSATVSEKLFF | TRBV28 | . | TRBJ1-4 | .
TGTGCCAGCGGCACAGGGACAAATCAGCCCCAGCATTTT | CASGTGTNQPQHF | TRBV28 | . | TRBJ1-5 | .
TGTGCCAGCAGCTGGGGAGATAGCAATCAGCCCCAGCATTTT | CASSWGDSNQPQHF | TRBV7-2 | . | TRBJ1-5 | .
TGTGCCAGCGGGGGACAGGGGCTTGAAAAACTGTTTTTT | CASGGQGLEKLFF | TRBV25-1 | TRBD1 | TRBJ1-4 | .
TGTGCCAGCAGCGTAGGAGCGGGGAATAATTCACCCCTCCACTTT | CASSVGAGNNSPLHF | TRBV9 | . | TRBJ1-6 | .
TGTGCCAGCAGCCTTAGCGGGCGGAGCTCCTACAATGAGCAGTTCTTC | CASSLSGRSSYNEQFF | TRBV5-4 | TRBD2 | TRBJ2-1 | few
TGTGCCAGTAGTTTCGGACAGGGGACCTACAATGAGCAGTTCTTC | CASSFGQGTYNEQFF | TRBV19 | TRBD1 | TRBJ2-1 | .
TGTGCCAGCAGCCCAGGGGGGAACACTGAAGCTTTCTTT | CASSPGGNTEAFF | TRBV7-3 | TRBD1 | TRBJ1-1 | .
TGCAGCGTAGCCCCAGGTTCGGTTCCCAATGGCTACACCTTC | CSVAPGSVPNGYTF | TRBV29-1 | . | TRBJ1-2 | .
TGCGCCAGCAGCTCACTACCGGGACAACTCTACGAGCAGTACTTC | CASSSLPGQLYEQYF | TRBV5-1 | . | TRBJ2-7 | .
TGCGCCAGCAGCCAGCCCACAGCCTCCTCTGGAAACACCATATATTTT | CASSQPTASSGNTIYF | TRBV4-1 | . | TRBJ1-3 | .
TGTGCCAGCAGTAATGAGGGCCGCAACTACGAGCAGTACTTC | CASSNEGRNYEQYF | TRBV6-5 | . | TRBJ2-7 | .
TGTGCCAGCAGTGAATTACTAGCGAAACAAGAGACCCAGTACTTC | CASSELLAKQETQYF | TRBV25-1 | TRBD2 | TRBJ2-5 | .
TGTGCCAGCAGCCCAACAGGGAGTCGCTATGGCTACACCTTC | CASSPTGSRYGYTF | TRBV11-1 | . | TRBJ1-2 | once
TGTGCCATCAGTACCGAGCGTCCCCTGGAAAGGAAAGCTGGCTACACCTTC | CAISTERPLERKAGYTF | TRBV10-3 | . | TRBJ1-2 | .
TGTGCCAGCAAATCAGGGGGCGCCGGCAATCAGCCCCAGCATTTT | CASKSGGAGNQPQHF | TRBV19 | TRBD1 | TRBJ1-5 | .
TGTGCCAGCAGTGGGGAGGGCATTTCACCCCTCCACTTT | CASSGEGISPLHF | TRBV2 | . | TRBJ1-6 | once
TGTGCCAGTAATGGACAGGGGAACTATGGCTACACCTTC | CASNGQGNYGYTF | TRBV19 | TRBD1 | TRBJ1-2 | .
TGTGCCAGCAGTAGGGGACTAGCAGGAGATACGCAGTATTTT | CASSRGLAGDTQYF | TRBV7-9 | TRBD2 | TRBJ2-3 | .
TGTGCCAGCAGCCAAGAATTAGGTAGCGGGAGTGCCTACGAGCAGTACTTC | CASSQELGSGSAYEQYF | TRBV14 | TRBD2 | TRBJ2-7 | .
TGCGCCAGCAGCTTGCCCCGAACTTATAATGAGCAGTTCTTC | CASSLPRTYNEQFF | TRBV5-1 | . | TRBJ2-1 | .
TGTGCCAGCAGCCGGGCCAGACAGGGGGCTGACAATGAGCAGTTCTTC | CASSRARQGADNEQFF | TRBV2 | TRBD1 | TRBJ2-1 | .